The 14 T cell receptor beta chains listed next were all sequenced from one sample in a study of T cell changes during pregnancy in multiple sclerosis. Sequencing was performed with immunoSEQ multiplex PCR; in TCRdb, only in-frame clones are kept and a portion is missing. The sample has about 36,000 clones, roughly 93% seen once. The sample was CD4+ T cells from peripheral blood mononuclear cells, taken in the first trimester of pregnancy. The receptor set was obtained from a female donor with multiple sclerosis, enrolled in a pregnancy study.

The chain carries TRBV11-2 and TRBJ2-5; D is uncertain. V lost 1 base and J lost 2, with 14 bases in between. The CDR3 has 16 amino acids. The germline CDR1 and CDR2 sequences are SGHAT and FQNNGV. CDR3 residues: CASSLAAPPPQETQYF. Written as DNA, the CDR3 is TGTGCCAGCAGCTTAGCTGCGCCCCCGCCGCAAGAGACCCAGTACTTC.

The V and J genes are TRBV7-6 and TRBJ1-1; TRBD1 might be the D (6 bases). The germline V and J ends were trimmed by 5 bases and 3 bases, with 16 bases remaining between them. The CDR3 is 15 residues long. Germline V CDR1 and CDR2: SGHVS, FNYEAQ. CDR3 region: CASSRTQGSDTEAFF. CDR3 DNA: TGTGCCAGCAGCCGTACTCAGGGGAGTGACACTGAAGCTTTCTTT.

This chain links TRBV28 with TRBJ2-7, with 9 bases identical to TRBD2. The CDR3 has 16 residues. The germline V gene encodes CDR1 MDHEN and CDR2 SYDVKM. J was trimmed by 5 bases and V by 7 bases; bases with no gene match: 15. The CDR3 region has the DNA TGTGCCAGCATCCCCTCTGGTAGCGGGAGAGGCAACGAGCAGTACTTC. Protein sequence: CASIPSGSGRGNEQYF.

The rearrangement uses TRBV19 and TRBJ2-3; D gene unclear. V lost 10 bases and J 1 base, leaving 15 bases between the germline ends. Germline-derived CDR1 and CDR2 are LNHDA and SQIVND (reference sequence). CDR3 length equals 14 residues. This CDR3 reads CATSLSLGTDTQYF. Written as DNA, the CDR3 is TGTGCCACATCTCTCTCACTCGGCACAGATACGCAGTATTTT.

DNA for the CDR3: TGTGCCAGCAGTTTAACAGGGGGCTATCAGCCCCAGCATTTT. This encodes CASSLTGGYQPQHF. The rearrangement joins TRBV27 to TRBJ1-5; 9 bases align to TRBD1. This CDR3 region has 14 residues. The V gene end was trimmed by 2 bases and the J gene end by 5 bases; junction bases not matched to a gene: 1. Germline CDR1 and CDR2: MNHEY and SMNVEV (reference sequence).

This chain connects TRBV5-1 to TRBJ2-7, with D tentatively TRBD1 (6 bases). Trimming shortened V by 5 bases and J by 3 bases, and 18 bases separated the two germline ends. CDR3 size: 15 residues. From germline, CDR1 is SGHRS and CDR2 YFSETQ. Here the CDR3 reads CASRLQPGQHYEQYF. The CDR3 bases are TGCGCCAGCAGACTCCAACCGGGACAACACTACGAGCAGTACTTC.

V gene TRBV28 combines with J gene TRBJ2-7; D is ambiguous. From germline, CDR1 is MDHEN and CDR2 SYDVKM. V shed 3 bases and J shed 3 bases, with 21 bases lying between them. The CDR3 runs to 17 residues. The chain's CDR3 is CASSFFSSLRAHYEQYF. In DNA form, the CDR3 reads TGTGCCAGCAGTTTCTTTTCCTCACTACGAGCCCACTACGAGCAGTACTTC.

The chain joins TRBV7-2 to TRBJ2-3, with D tentatively TRBD2 (6 bases). Germline V CDR1 and CDR2: SGHTA, FQGNSA. With 4 bases removed from V and 0 bases from J, the gap between germline ends came to 8 bases. This CDR3 contains 14 residues. As DNA, the CDR3 is TGTGCCAGCAGCTCTGGGGGGAGCACAGATACGCAGTATTTT. Its translation is CASSSGGSTDTQYF. Together with reference TRBV7-2 and TRBJ2-3, the CDR3 gives the full variable domain: GAGVSQSPSNKVTEKGKDVELRCDPISGHTALYWYRQSLGQGLEFLIYFQGNSAPDKSGLPSDRFSAERTGGSVSTLTIQRTQQEDSAVYLCASSSGGSTDTQYFGPGTRLTVL.

This sequence joins TRBV6-1 and TRBJ1-3; the match to TRBD1 covers 9 bases. Trimming at V came to 0 bases and at J to 8 bases, leaving 5 bases not matched to a gene. Per the germline V gene, CDR1 is MNHNS and CDR2 is SASEGT. The CDR3 covers 15 residues. The CDR3 region is CASSEASDRGYTIYF. The CDR3 region has the DNA TGTGCCAGCAGTGAAGCTTCGGACAGGGGATACACCATATATTTT.

In DNA form, the CDR3 reads TGTGCCAGCAGCCCGCGTCGGGATGGCGATTCACCCCTCCACTTT. It encodes CASSPRRDGDSPLHF. J is TRBJ1-6 and V is TRBV7-2; no reliable D call. V dropped 5 bases and J dropped 8 bases, with 16 bases sitting between them. Looked up from germline, CDR1 is SGHTA and CDR2 is FQGNSA. The CDR3 extends over 15 amino acids.

The chain's CDR3 is CASGQGLNNEKLFF. CDR3 in DNA: TGTGCCAGTGGACAAGGTCTCAATAATGAAAAACTGTTTTTT. This chain uses TRBV19 with TRBJ1-4, with TRBD1 as a possible D gene (5 bases). The CDR3 runs 14 residues. The ends were cut back, 8 bases at V and 4 bases at J, with 14 bases in the middle. Germline CDR1 and CDR2: LNHDA and SQIVND (reference sequence).

The rearrangement uses TRBV10-3 and TRBJ1-1, with D possibly matching TRBD1 (5 bases). The CDR3 extends over 15 amino acids. V was cut by 4 bases and J by 6 bases, with 18 bases left in between. Germline CDR1 ENHRY, CDR2 SYGVKD. The CDR3 DNA reads as TGTGCCATCAGTGTCCTAGGGGACGGGAGCTCTGAAGCTTTCTTT. Translating gives CAISVLGDGSSEAFF.

The V and J genes are TRBV6-6 and TRBJ2-5; TRBD2 aligns across 8 bases. Germline-derived CDR1 and CDR2 are MNHNY and SVGAGI (reference sequence). The CDR3 sequence is 14 residues long. Germline trimming cut 6 bases from V and 4 bases from J; bases unmatched to any gene: 7. In DNA form, the CDR3 reads TGTGCCAGCAGCCTGCGGGGGGCCGGAGAGACCCAGTACTTC. Translating it yields CASSLRGAGETQYF.

The J gene is TRBJ1-1, the V gene TRBV18, with no clear D. V lost 3 bases and J 4 bases, leaving 12 bases between the germline ends. Germline CDR1 KGHSH, CDR2 LQKENI. This CDR3 has 14 residues. The CDR3 DNA reads as TGTGCCAGCTCACCCCGGGAAGGAGGCACTGAAGCTTTCTTT. Residues: CASSPREGGTEAFF.